Shown below are 4 T cell receptor beta chains from a single sample sequenced in a study of T cells in Graves' hyperthyroidism and ophthalmopathy. Regions amplified from RNA transcripts were the TCR beta CDR3 regions. The TCR CDR3 first-round RT-PCR relied on the HTBI primer set. In TCRdb, the multiplex PCR reads were re-called with MiXCR into one record per CDR3 protein. The sample lists some 270,000 distinct CDR3 sequences; roughly 13% were seen once. The sequenced material came from blood. Receptors were obtained from a woman aged 40 to 50 with Graves' hyperthyroidism.

The table lists this clonotype with many counts. CDR3 nucleotides: TGCAGTGCTAACCCCGCTAGCGGGAGGACCTACGAGCAGTACTTC. Its protein is CSANPASGRTYEQYF. The J gene is TRBJ2-7, the V gene TRBV20-1; 11 bases align to TRBD2. This CDR3 region has 15 residues. Germline loops: CDR1 DFQATT, CDR2 SNEGSKA (reference sequence). V gave up 4 bases and J gave up 2 bases; unmatched junction bases: 7.

This clonotype has ten or more counts. The V call is TRBV29-1, the J call TRBJ2-1; 8 bases map to TRBD1. Germline CDR1 and CDR2: SQVTM and ANQGSEA. The V segment lost 7 bases and the J segment 2 bases; nucleotides outside the gene matches: 10. The CDR3 is 15 amino acids. The CDR3 DNA follows: TGCAGCGCCCATCCCAGACAGGGGACCTACAATGAGCAGTTCTTC. This gives the protein CSAHPRQGTYNEQFF.

This clonotype showed up many times. V and J are TRBV2 and TRBJ1-5; TRBD1 might be the D (5 bases). Deletions cut 2 bases from V and 2 bases from J, with 13 bases between. Germline CDR1 and CDR2: SNHLY and FYNNEI. The CDR3 runs to 16 residues. Here the CDR3 DNA reads TGTGCCAGCAGTGAATCGGGGGGAAGAGGCAATCAGCCCCAGCATTTT. As protein: CASSESGGRGNQPQHF.

This clonotype was counted a single time. This chain joins TRBV6-1 and TRBJ2-2, with D perhaps matching TRBD1 (6 bases). CDR1 and CDR2 from the germline V gene are MNHNS and SASEGT. This CDR3 contains 14 residues. V dropped 5 bases and J dropped 4 bases, with 11 bases sitting between them. As DNA, the CDR3 is TGTGCCAGCAGTCGGACAGAGGGCACCGGGGAGCTGTTTTTT. Its translation: CASSRTEGTGELFF.